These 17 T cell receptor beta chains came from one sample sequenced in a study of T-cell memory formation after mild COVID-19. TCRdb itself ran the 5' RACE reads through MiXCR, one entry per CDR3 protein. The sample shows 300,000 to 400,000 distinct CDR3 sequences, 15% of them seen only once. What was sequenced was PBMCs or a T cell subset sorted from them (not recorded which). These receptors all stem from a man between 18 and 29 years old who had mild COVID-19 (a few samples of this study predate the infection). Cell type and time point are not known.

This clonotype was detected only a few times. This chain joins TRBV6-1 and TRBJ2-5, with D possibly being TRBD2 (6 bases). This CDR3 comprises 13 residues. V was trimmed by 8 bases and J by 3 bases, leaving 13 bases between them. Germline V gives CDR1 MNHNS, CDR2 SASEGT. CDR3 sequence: CASARDGEETQYF. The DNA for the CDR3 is TGTGCCAGCGCGCGGGACGGGGAAGAGACCCAGTACTTC.

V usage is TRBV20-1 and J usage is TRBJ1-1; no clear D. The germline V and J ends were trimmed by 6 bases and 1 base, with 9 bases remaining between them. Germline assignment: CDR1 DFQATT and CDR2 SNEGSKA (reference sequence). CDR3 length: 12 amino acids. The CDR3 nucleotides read TGCAGTGCCTTGACACCGAACACTGAAGCTTTCTTT. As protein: CSALTPNTEAFF.

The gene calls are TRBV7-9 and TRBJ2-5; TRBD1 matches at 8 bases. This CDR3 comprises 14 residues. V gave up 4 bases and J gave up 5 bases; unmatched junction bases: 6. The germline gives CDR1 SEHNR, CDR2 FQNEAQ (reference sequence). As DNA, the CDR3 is TGTGCCAGCAGCTCCAAACAGGGGGACGAGACCCAGTACTTC. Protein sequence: CASSSKQGDETQYF.

This chain's CDR3 is CASSSLAGGNEQYV. DNA of the CDR3: TGTGCCAGCAGCTCCTTAGCGGGGGGGAACGAGCAGTACGTC. The chain recombines TRBV9 with TRBJ2-7, with 11 bases lining up with TRBD2. V trimming: 4 bases; J trimming: 5 bases; junction bases outside the gene matches: 5. The CDR3 extends over 14 amino acids. Germline lookup yields CDR1 SGDLS and CDR2 YYNGEE.

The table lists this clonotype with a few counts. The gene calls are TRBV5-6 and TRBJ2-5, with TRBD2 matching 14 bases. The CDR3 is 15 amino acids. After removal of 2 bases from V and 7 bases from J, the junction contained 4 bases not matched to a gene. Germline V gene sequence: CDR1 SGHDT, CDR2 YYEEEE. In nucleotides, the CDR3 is TGTGCCAGCAGCTTCGGGACTAGCGGGGGTAGGACCCAGTACTTC. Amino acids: CASSFGTSGGRTQYF.

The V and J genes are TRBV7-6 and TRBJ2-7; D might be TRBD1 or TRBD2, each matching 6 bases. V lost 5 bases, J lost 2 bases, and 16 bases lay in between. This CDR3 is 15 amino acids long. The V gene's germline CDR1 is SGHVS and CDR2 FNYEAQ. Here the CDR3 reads CASSLGGAGAYEQYV. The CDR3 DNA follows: TGTGCCAGCAGCCTGGGCGGGGCAGGGGCCTACGAGCAGTACGTC.

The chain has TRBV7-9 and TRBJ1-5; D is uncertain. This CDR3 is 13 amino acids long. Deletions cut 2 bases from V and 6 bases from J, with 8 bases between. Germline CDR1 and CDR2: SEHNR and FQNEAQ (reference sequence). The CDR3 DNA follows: TGTGCCAGCAGCTTATCATCCACTCAGCCCCAGCATTTT. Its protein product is CASSLSSTQPQHF. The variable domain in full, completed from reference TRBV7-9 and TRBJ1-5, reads DTGVSQNPRHKITKRGQNVTFRCDPISEHNRLYWYRQTLGQGPEFLTYFQNEAQLEKSRLLSDRFSAERPKGSFSTLEIQRTEQGDSAMYLCASSLSSTQPQHFGDGTRLSIL.

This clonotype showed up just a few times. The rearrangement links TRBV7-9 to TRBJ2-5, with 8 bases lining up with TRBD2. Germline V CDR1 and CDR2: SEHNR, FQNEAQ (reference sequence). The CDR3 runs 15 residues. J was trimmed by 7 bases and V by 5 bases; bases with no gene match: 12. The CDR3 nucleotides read TGTGCCAGCAGCCCGACCCCGGGAGGGCTGGGGACCCAGTACTTC. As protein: CASSPTPGGLGTQYF.

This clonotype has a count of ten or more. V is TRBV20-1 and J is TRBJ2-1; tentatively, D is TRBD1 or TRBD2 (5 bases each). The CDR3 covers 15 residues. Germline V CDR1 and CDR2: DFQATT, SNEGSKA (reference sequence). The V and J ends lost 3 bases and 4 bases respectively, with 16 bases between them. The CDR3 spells CSARAPSGQYNEQFF. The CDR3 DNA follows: TGCAGTGCTAGGGCGCCCAGCGGACAATACAATGAGCAGTTCTTC.

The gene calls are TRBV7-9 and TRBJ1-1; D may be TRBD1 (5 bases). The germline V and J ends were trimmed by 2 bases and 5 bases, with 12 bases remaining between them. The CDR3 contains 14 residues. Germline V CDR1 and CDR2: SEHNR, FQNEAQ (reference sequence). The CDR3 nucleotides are TGTGCCAGCAGCTTAACGGGTTGGGGGACTGAAGCTTTCTTT. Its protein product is CASSLTGWGTEAFF.

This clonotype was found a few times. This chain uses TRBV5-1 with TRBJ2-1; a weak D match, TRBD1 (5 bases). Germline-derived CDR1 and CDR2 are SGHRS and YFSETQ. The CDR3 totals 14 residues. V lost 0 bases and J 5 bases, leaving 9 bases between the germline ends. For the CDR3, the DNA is TGCGCCAGCAGCTTGGGACAGCCAAACAATGAGCAGTTCTTC. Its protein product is CASSLGQPNNEQFF.

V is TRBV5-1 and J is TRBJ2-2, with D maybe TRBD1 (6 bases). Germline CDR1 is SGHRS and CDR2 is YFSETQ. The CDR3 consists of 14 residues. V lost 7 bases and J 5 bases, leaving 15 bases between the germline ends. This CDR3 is CASGGTVGTGELFF. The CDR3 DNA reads TGCGCCAGCGGGGGCACAGTTGGTACCGGGGAGCTGTTTTTT.

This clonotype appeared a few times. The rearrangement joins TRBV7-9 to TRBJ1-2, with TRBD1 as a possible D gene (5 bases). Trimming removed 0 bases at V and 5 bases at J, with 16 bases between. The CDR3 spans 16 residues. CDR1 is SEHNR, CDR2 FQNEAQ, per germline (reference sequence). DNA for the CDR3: TGTGCCAGCAGCTTAGCCCGACTGGGGGAAAGATATGGCTACACCTTC. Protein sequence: CASSLARLGERYGYTF.

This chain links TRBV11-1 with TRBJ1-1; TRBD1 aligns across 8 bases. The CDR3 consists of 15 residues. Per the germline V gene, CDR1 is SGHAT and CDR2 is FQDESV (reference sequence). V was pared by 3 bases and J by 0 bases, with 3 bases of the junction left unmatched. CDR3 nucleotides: TGTGCCAGCAGCTTTTCAGGGGGCATGAACACTGAAGCTTTCTTT. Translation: CASSFSGGMNTEAFF.

The CDR3 DNA sequence: TGTGCCAGCAGCCGAGATTCCGGGACAGGAGGGGCTGAAGCTTTCTTT. Translation gives CASSRDSGTGGAEAFF. The chain joins TRBV7-3 to TRBJ1-1; 8 bases are a match to TRBD1. V was clipped by 5 bases and J by 6 bases; unmatched bases: 14. The CDR3 has 16 residues. Germline V gene sequence: CDR1 SGHTA, CDR2 FQGTGA.

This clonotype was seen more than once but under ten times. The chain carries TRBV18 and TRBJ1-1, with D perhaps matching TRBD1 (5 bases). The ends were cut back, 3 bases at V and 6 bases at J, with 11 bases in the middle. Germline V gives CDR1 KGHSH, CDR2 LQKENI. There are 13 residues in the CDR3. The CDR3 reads CASSPSGQSEAFF. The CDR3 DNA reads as TGTGCCAGCTCACCTTCAGGGCAATCTGAAGCTTTCTTT.

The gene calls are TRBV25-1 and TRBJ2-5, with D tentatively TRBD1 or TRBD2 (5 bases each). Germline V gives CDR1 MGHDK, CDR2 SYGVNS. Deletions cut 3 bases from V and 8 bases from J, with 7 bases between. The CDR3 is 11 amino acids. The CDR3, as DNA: TGTGCCAGCAGTGACCGGGACACCCAGTACTTC. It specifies CASSDRDTQYF.